This is a list of T cell receptor beta chains from one sample in a study of early T cells in non-severe SARS-CoV-2 infection. TCRdb passed the 5' RACE reads through MiXCR, listing each CDR3 protein once. The table records tens of thousands of distinct CDR3 sequences, around 4% of them present only once. The sample consisted of whole blood. These receptors all stem from an adult who was a healthcare worker with PCR-confirmed SARS-CoV-2 infection or an uninfected control (not recorded which). The CDR3 runs from the conserved cysteine through the conserved F or W. Fields, in order: V gene, clone size, J gene, D gene, CDR3 DNA, CDR3 protein. A D gene is named only where the DNA matches it firmly. A clone size is listed for some rows: how often the clone was seen (once, few, many), or a class if it is expanded.

TRBV12-3/TRBV12-4,many,TRBJ1-3,-,TGTGCCAGCGAGGTGGGGAACACCATATATTTT,CASEVGNTIYF
TRBV5-4,many,TRBJ2-5,TRBD2,TGTGCCAGCAGCGGGGGACTAGCGGAGACCCAGTACTTC,CASSGGLAETQYF
TRBV2,many,TRBJ1-1,TRBD1,TGTGCCAGCAGTGGGGGGACAGCACGCACTGAAGCTTTCTTT,CASSGGTARTEAFF
TRBV12-3/TRBV12-4,many,TRBJ2-2,TRBD1,TGTGCCAGCAGTTTATATGGGACAGGAGAAATTAGCGGGGAGCTGTTTTTT,CASSLYGTGEISGELFF
TRBV11-2,many,TRBJ2-5,-,TGTGCCAGCAGCCGAAAAGGGGAGACCCAGTACTTC,CASSRKGETQYF
TRBV9,many,TRBJ2-5,-,TGTGCCAGCACCCAAACCTTGGACAGTCAAGAGACCCAGTACTTC,CASTQTLDSQETQYF
TRBV18,few,TRBJ2-1,TRBD2,TGTGCCAGCTCACCGGGAGGGAGGTCCAATGAGCAGTTCTTC,CASSPGGRSNEQFF
TRBV2,many,TRBJ2-3,TRBD1,TGTGCCGGGACCGGGACAGGCGGCATGGATACGCAGTATTTT,CAGTGTGGMDTQYF
TRBV6-1,many,TRBJ2-1,-,TGTGCCAGCAGCTATGAGCAGTTCTTC,CASSYEQFF
TRBV29-1,many,TRBJ2-5,-,TGCAGCGTTGAGGGGGCCCTACCGGGTTTGGAGACCCAGTACTTC,CSVEGALPGLETQYF
TRBV20-1,many,TRBJ1-5,TRBD1,TGCAGTGCTTGGGTCAGGGGGACTAGCAATCAGCCCCAGCATTTT,CSAWVRGTSNQPQHF
TRBV11-3,many,TRBJ2-6,-,TGTGCCAGCAGCTTAGGTGGGGCCAACGTCCTGACTTTC,CASSLGGANVLTF
TRBV6-2/TRBV6-3,few,TRBJ2-6,-,TGTGCCAGCAGTCACCTGGGACGAAGGGGTAGAGGGGCCAACGTCCTGACTTTC,CASSHLGRRGRGANVLTF
TRBV3-1,many,TRBJ1-6,TRBD1,TGTGCCAGCAGCCAAGAACGGGACAGGGGTTCACCCCTCCACTTT,CASSQERDRGSPLHF
TRBV5-6,medium-sized,TRBJ2-1,-,TGTGCCAGCAGCTCCTGGAACAATGAGCAGTTCTTC,CASSSWNNEQFF
TRBV20-1,many,TRBJ2-3,-,TGCAGTGCTAGAGATGGCACAGCTAAAGGCACAGATACGCAGTATTTT,CSARDGTAKGTDTQYF
TRBV14,many,TRBJ2-7,-,TGTGCCAGCAGCCAAGCGGTGGAAGAGCAGTACTTC,CASSQAVEEQYF
TRBV30,many,TRBJ1-6,-,TGTGCCTGGAGTGTAAGGGACAATTCCTTTTATAATTCACCCCTCCACTTT,CAWSVRDNSFYNSPLHF
TRBV5-1,many,TRBJ2-7,TRBD1,TGCGCCAGCAGCTCGGTCCCCAGACAGGGGTCGGCGTACTTC,CASSSVPRQGSAYF
TRBV5-4,many,TRBJ2-4,-,TGTGCCAGCAGCTTGAAAGGGGCGAACATTCAGTACTTC,CASSLKGANIQYF
TRBV7-2,many,TRBJ2-3,-,TGTGCCAGCAGCTTAGGAGCAGGTGGAGGGAATATGAATACGCAGTATTTT,CASSLGAGGGNMNTQYF
TRBV7-6,few,TRBJ2-2,TRBD1,TGTGCCAGCAGGCGGACAGGGGAAGCCGGGGAGCTGTTTTTT,CASRRTGEAGELFF
TRBV19,many,TRBJ2-1,TRBD1,TGTGCCAGTAGTAGGACAGGGGGAGTACCCTACAATGAGCAGTTCTTC,CASSRTGGVPYNEQFF
TRBV5-1,few,TRBJ1-1,-,TGCGCCAGCACCTCCAGGGGAGGAAACACTGAAGCTTTCTTT,CASTSRGGNTEAFF
TRBV7-9,few,TRBJ2-1,-,TGTGCCAGCAGCTTCCCTGGGTTCGGCGAGCAGTTCTTC,CASSFPGFGEQFF
TRBV7-2,many,TRBJ1-6,-,TGTGCCAGCAGTCCCTGGGATTCACCCCTCCACTTT,CASSPWDSPLHF
TRBV7-3,many,TRBJ2-2,-,TGTGCCAGCAGCTTAACTCCGAACACCGGGGAGCTGTTTTTT,CASSLTPNTGELFF
TRBV6-2/TRBV6-3,-,TRBJ2-1,-,TGTGCCAGCATCGAAGGGGGGGCCGCTGAGCAGTTCTTC,CASIEGGAAEQFF
TRBV3-1,-,TRBJ2-3,-,TGTGCCAGCAGCCAAGAGGGGCCGAGCACAGATACGCAGTATTTT,CASSQEGPSTDTQYF
TRBV19,many,TRBJ1-6,TRBD1,TGTGCCAGTAGTCCAAGTCTGGGACAGGTTAATTCACCCCTCCACTTT,CASSPSLGQVNSPLHF
TRBV12-3/TRBV12-4,many,TRBJ2-2,-,TGTGCCAGCAGTAACCAGGGCGGCGGGGAGCTGTTTTTT,CASSNQGGGELFF
TRBV12-3/TRBV12-4,many,TRBJ1-2,-,TGTGCCAGCACCTCCCGAAACGTACCGGGTGGGGACAATAACTATGGCTACACCTTC,CASTSRNVPGGDNNYGYTF
TRBV19,many,TRBJ1-1,-,TGTGCCAGTAGTATGAAGACTGAAGCTTTCTTT,CASSMKTEAFF
TRBV3-1,many,TRBJ1-1,TRBD1,TGTGCCAGCAGGTCTGACAGGGACACTGAAGCTTTCTTT,CASRSDRDTEAFF
TRBV2,many,TRBJ1-4,-,TGTGCCAGCAGGGCCTCTAGACAGACTGGGGAAAAACTGTTTTTT,CASRASRQTGEKLFF
TRBV24-1,many,TRBJ2-3,TRBD2,TGTGCCACCAGTGGCGACGGACTAGCGGGAGTTACAGATACGCAGTATTTT,CATSGDGLAGVTDTQYF
TRBV20-1,many,TRBJ2-3,-,TGCAGTGCTACCCGGGACTCCCGCACAGATACGCAGTATTTT,CSATRDSRTDTQYF
TRBV2,few,TRBJ2-7,-,TGTGCCAGCGCAGGGGCGGGCTTGGAGCAGTACTTC,CASAGAGLEQYF
TRBV12-3/TRBV12-4,-,TRBJ2-7,-,TGTGCCAGCAGTTTCGTACCACGGACCTACGAGCAGTACTTC,CASSFVPRTYEQYF
TRBV5-6,many,TRBJ2-3,-,TGTGCCAGCAGCTTCAAGGGTAAAACAGATACGCAGTATTTT,CASSFKGKTDTQYF
TRBV6-5,many,TRBJ1-5,-,TGTGCCACCCGTGATTCGTGGATTTCCTGGGATCAGCCCCAGCATTTT,CATRDSWISWDQPQHF
TRBV2,many,TRBJ2-3,-,TGTGCCAGCGGGGACTTAAATACGCAGTATTTT,CASGDLNTQYF
TRBV6-5,many,TRBJ2-2,-,TGTGCCAGCAGTAGGGGCCCCCCCGGCGGGGTGAACACCGGGGAGCTGTTTTTT,CASSRGPPGGVNTGELFF
TRBV6-2/TRBV6-3,many,TRBJ1-2,-,TGTGCCACCAGGGGAGCTAACTATGGCTACACCTTC,CATRGANYGYTF
TRBV12-3/TRBV12-4,few,TRBJ2-7,TRBD2,TGTGCCAGCAGATACGGGACTAGCGGATCCTACGAGCAGTACTTC,CASRYGTSGSYEQYF
TRBV27,many,TRBJ2-3,-,TGTGCCAGCAGTCCGCCCCCCGGCACAGATACGCAGTATTTT,CASSPPPGTDTQYF
TRBV7-2,-,TRBJ2-1,-,TGTGCCAGCAGCTTCGGGGCATACAATGAGCAGTTCTTC,CASSFGAYNEQFF
TRBV7-7,many,TRBJ1-1,-,TGTGCCAGCAGCACCACAGTGAACACTGAAGCTTTCTTT,CASSTTVNTEAFF
TRBV29-1,few,TRBJ2-7,-,TGCAGCGTTGAGGCGGGGCGCCAGCTGGGCGAGCAGTACTTC,CSVEAGRQLGEQYF
TRBV14,many,TRBJ2-1,-,TGTGCCAGCAGCCAAGATGGGGTCCGAGCGGGCCCCTACTACAATGAGCAGTTCTTC,CASSQDGVRAGPYYNEQFF
TRBV11-2,many,TRBJ2-1,-,TGTGCCAGCAGCACTGGTCGGCAAAGTGAGCAGTTCTTC,CASSTGRQSEQFF
TRBV20-1,many,TRBJ2-7,-,TGCAGTGCAAGGAACTATGGCCTTCCCTACGAGCAGTACTTC,CSARNYGLPYEQYF
TRBV3-1,-,TRBJ1-3,-,TGTGCCAGCAGCCCTACGGGGGCACGAGGAAACACCATATATTTT,CASSPTGARGNTIYF
TRBV20-1,-,TRBJ2-6,-,TGCAGTGCTAGAGTGCAGGGGTCCTTTGGGACCAACGTCCTGACTTTC,CSARVQGSFGTNVLTF
TRBV5-1,many,TRBJ2-1,-,TGCGCCAGCAGCTTGGGGGCTAGCTACAATGAGCAGTTCTTC,CASSLGASYNEQFF
TRBV19,many,TRBJ2-4,TRBD1,TGTGCCAGCCTTGAACAGGGGGCCAAAAACATTCAGTACTTC,CASLEQGAKNIQYF
TRBV6-6,few,TRBJ1-4,-,TGTGTCAGCAACCCGGGTCTTGGGGAAAAACTGTTTTTT,CVSNPGLGEKLFF
TRBV27,many,TRBJ2-7,-,TGTGCCAGCAGCCGGGGCAGGGGTGGAGAGCAGTACTTC,CASSRGRGGEQYF
TRBV7-2,many,TRBJ2-2,-,TGTGCCAGCAGCCTTCTCTCTGGGGAAGGGGAGCTGTTTTTT,CASSLLSGEGELFF